The 32 T cell receptor beta chains reported below all come from one sample, sequenced in a study of cytomegalovirus exposure and HLA in healthy donors. The PCR made use of 60 Vbeta and 13 Jbeta primers. Only in-frame clones appear in the TCRdb table, and some are missing; sequencing was by immunoSEQ multiplex PCR. The sample lists about 150,000 clones; about 76% were seen once. The sample taken for sequencing was PBMCs. The origin of the receptors is a male donor in good health and CMV-seronegative.

This clone was seen a few times. The chain carries TRBV11-3 and TRBJ2-7, with TRBD1 as a possible D gene (6 bases). Germline CDR1 and CDR2: SGHNT and YENEEA. This CDR3 contains 14 residues. V lost 4 bases to trimming and J lost 2 bases, with 12 bases between them. CDR3 DNA sequence: TGTGCCAGCAGCTCTCCAGGGGACACCTACGAGCAGTACTTC. Translating gives CASSSPGDTYEQYF. Based on the CDR3 plus reference TRBV11-3 and TRBJ2-7, the full variable domain is EAGVVQSPRYKIIEKKQPVAFWCNPISGHNTLYWYLQNLGQGPELLIRYENEEAVDDSQLPKDRFSAERLKGVDSTLKIQPAELGDSAVYLCASSSPGDTYEQYFGPGTRLTVT.

Note on this clone: A junction boundary mismatches the germline segment, possibly from a read error. The chain carries TRBV5-1 and TRBJ2-7; 8 nucleotides agree with TRBD2. The germline gives CDR1 SGHRS, CDR2 YFSETQ. The CDR3 length is 14 residues. CDR3 loop: CASSPGLVAYEQYF. The CDR3 coding sequence is TGTGCCAGCAGCCCGGGACTAGTAGCCTACGAGCAGTACTTC.

The J gene is TRBJ1-2, the V gene TRBV4-1, with TRBD1 identical over 9 bases. From germline, CDR1 is MGHRA and CDR2 YSYEKL. Trimming removed 3 bases from V and 4 bases from J; junction bases left unmatched: 9. This CDR3 spans 16 amino acids. The CDR3 region is CASSQTRTGDGYGYTF. The CDR3 DNA follows: TGCGCCAGCAGCCAGACCCGGACAGGGGATGGCTATGGCTACACCTTC.

This clone was observed once. The chain employs TRBV6-1 and TRBJ2-7; D possibly corresponds to TRBD1 (5 bases). The germline CDR1 and CDR2 sequences are MNHNS and SASEGT. This CDR3 contains 14 residues. V shed 2 bases and J shed 1 base, with 9 bases lying between them. DNA of the CDR3: TGTGCCAGCAGTGAAAGGGCAGGGTCCTACGAGCAGTACTTC. Its translation is CASSERAGSYEQYF.

The chain is built from TRBV5-4 and TRBJ1-4; TRBD1 might be the D (5 bases). This CDR3 is 15 amino acids long. Germline CDR1 and CDR2: SGHNT and YYREEE (reference sequence). V lost 0 bases and J lost 1, with 7 bases in between. The CDR3 sequence: CASSLAGGTNEKLFF. The CDR3 region has the DNA TGTGCCAGCAGCTTGGCCGGGGGAACTAATGAAAAACTGTTTTTT.

The chain carries TRBV19 and TRBJ2-2; 12 nucleotides match TRBD1. This CDR3 has 16 residues. Germline V gene data show CDR1 as LNHDA and CDR2 as SQIVND (reference sequence). The ends lost 5 bases at V and 6 bases at J; junction bases unmatched: 7. The CDR3 DNA sequence: TGTGCCAGTAGTCCCCGGGACAGGGGGCGGTCCGGGGAGCTGTTTTTT. This encodes CASSPRDRGRSGELFF.

V usage is TRBV7-9 and J usage is TRBJ2-7; 11 bases fit TRBD1. The CDR3 is made up of 16 amino acids. J was trimmed by 0 bases and V by 5 bases; bases with no gene match: 6. The germline V gene has CDR1 SEHNR and CDR2 FQNEAQ (reference sequence). The CDR3 nucleotides are TGTGCCAGCAGCCGTCCGGGGACAGGGGGCTCCTACGAGCAGTACTTC. Translation: CASSRPGTGGSYEQYF.

This clone was counted only a few times. The J gene is TRBJ1-5, the V gene TRBV29-1; TRBD1 matches at 9 bases. The CDR3 is made up of 13 amino acids. After removal of 6 bases from V and 5 bases from J, the junction contained 5 bases not matched to a gene. Germline V CDR1 and CDR2: SQVTM, ANQGSEA. CDR3 loop: CSVKQGADQPQHF. CDR3 in DNA: TGCAGCGTGAAACAGGGGGCTGATCAGCCCCAGCATTTT.

J is TRBJ1-5 and V is TRBV21-1. TRBV21-1 is deemed a pseudogene. CDR3 length: 17 amino acids. CDR3 loop: CASSANAAPCRNQPQHF. CDR3 sequence (DNA): TGTGCCAGCAGCGCAAATGCGGCCCCTTGTCGCAATCAGCCCCAGCATTTT.

This clone has only a few counts. This chain joins TRBV7-2 and TRBJ1-1; 8 positions agree with TRBD1. J lost 7 bases, V lost 1 base, and 11 bases had no gene match. The CDR3 spans 16 residues. CDR1 SGHTA and CDR2 FQGNSA come from the germline V gene. The CDR3 loop is CASSLVWQGALGEAFF. DNA of the CDR3: TGTGCCAGCAGCTTAGTCTGGCAGGGGGCTTTGGGTGAAGCTTTCTTT.

This clone was detected only once. The chain couples TRBV28 to TRBJ2-3, with 12 bases lining up with TRBD1. Per germline, CDR1 MDHEN and CDR2 SYDVKM. V shed 3 bases, J shed 6 bases, and the junction held 10 bases outside the gene matches. The CDR3 totals 17 residues. The CDR3, as DNA: TGTGCCAGCAGTTTTCCTCCGGGACAGGGGGCGCGGGATACGCAGTATTTT. Protein sequence: CASSFPPGQGARDTQYF.

V gene TRBV7-3 combines with J gene TRBJ2-1; 10 bases fit TRBD1. The CDR3 is 17 residues long. The ends lost 5 bases at V and 5 bases at J; junction bases unmatched: 12. The germline V gene has CDR1 SGHTA and CDR2 FQGTGA. CDR3 sequence (DNA): TGTGCCAGCAGCCACGACAGGGGACAGGGGACCCACAATGAGCAGTTCTTC. This codes for CASSHDRGQGTHNEQFF.

CDR3 loop: CASSQAGQGSFSNQPQHF. DNA of the CDR3: TGCGCCAGCAGCCAAGCCGGACAGGGGTCCTTTTCCAATCAGCCCCAGCATTTT. This sequence joins TRBV4-1 and TRBJ1-5; 9 bases line up with TRBD1. Germline lookup yields CDR1 MGHRA and CDR2 YSYEKL. V shed 1 base, J shed 3 bases, and the junction held 10 bases outside the gene matches. This CDR3 has 18 residues.

The chain is built from TRBV27 and TRBJ1-2; D might be TRBD1 (6 bases). The CDR3 has 13 residues. With 9 bases removed from V and 1 base from J, the gap between germline ends came to 12 bases. CDR1 is MNHEY and CDR2 is SMNVEV in the germline V gene (reference sequence). The CDR3 DNA sequence: TGTGCCAGTTCGGACAGCCTTAACTATGGCTACACCTTC. It codes for CASSDSLNYGYTF.

V gene TRBV11-2 combines with J gene TRBJ1-6, with D possibly TRBD1 on 6 matching bases. In germline, CDR1 is SGHAT, CDR2 FQNNGV. This CDR3 has 17 amino acids. Trimming removed 2 bases at V and 0 bases at J, with 11 bases between. CDR3 sequence: CASSLRLDSSYNSPLHF. The CDR3 nucleotides are TGTGCCAGCAGCTTAAGATTGGACAGCTCCTATAATTCACCCCTCCACTTT.

This chain uses TRBV7-2 with TRBJ2-3; 8 bases are shared with TRBD2. Germline V gene data show CDR1 as SGHTA and CDR2 as FQGNSA. The CDR3 runs 15 residues. V lost 2 bases, J lost 3 bases, and 4 bases stayed unmatched. Written as DNA, the CDR3 is TGTGCCAGCAGCTTAAGCGGGGGCTTTACAGATACGCAGTATTTT. It is translated as CASSLSGGFTDTQYF.

The CDR3 spells CATSSPTSGGTSYEQYF. The CDR3 DNA reads TGTGCCACCAGCAGTCCCACTAGCGGGGGGACCTCCTACGAGCAGTACTTC. V gene TRBV15 combines with J gene TRBJ2-7; 12 bases line up with TRBD2. V lost 3 bases to trimming and J lost 0 bases; unmatched junction nucleotides: 6. This CDR3 spans 17 amino acids. CDR1 LNHNV and CDR2 YYDKDF come from the germline V gene (reference sequence). Combining the CDR3 with reference TRBV15 and TRBJ2-7 gives the whole variable domain DAMVIQNPRYQVTQFGKPVTLSCSQTLNHNVMYWYQQKSSQAPKLLFHYYDKDFNNEADTPDNFQSRRPNTSFCFLDIRSPGLGDTAMYLCATSSPTSGGTSYEQYFGPGTRLTVT.

This rearrangement joins TRBV9 to TRBJ2-7, with D possibly being TRBD1 (6 bases). Germline lookup yields CDR1 SGDLS and CDR2 YYNGEE. Trimming removed 0 bases from V and 2 bases from J, with 12 bases in between. The CDR3 sequence is 15 residues long. CDR3 DNA sequence: TGTGCCAGCAGCGTAGACGGCAGGGACACCTACGAGCAGTACTTC. It encodes CASSVDGRDTYEQYF.

The chain recombines TRBV6-5 with TRBJ1-1; D is undetermined. The length of the CDR3 is 14 residues. Germline values: CDR1 MNHEY, CDR2 SVGAGI. Deletions cut 0 bases from V and 3 bases from J, with 8 bases between. The CDR3 DNA sequence: TGTGCCAGCAGTTACTCGAGCGGAGACACTGAAGCTTTCTTT. Encoded protein: CASSYSSGDTEAFF.

A few counts support this clone. The gene calls are TRBV18 and TRBJ1-1; D might be TRBD1 (5 bases). This CDR3 has 16 residues. V was shortened by 3 bases and J by 3 bases, with 17 bases between the two germline ends. The germline gives CDR1 KGHSH, CDR2 LQKENI. The CDR3 region is CASSPEGLLGDTEAFF. As DNA, the CDR3 is TGTGCCAGCTCACCGGAGGGTCTCCTAGGGGACACTGAAGCTTTCTTT.

The chain employs TRBV9 and TRBJ2-2, with 7 bases fitting TRBD2. The germline V gene has CDR1 SGDLS and CDR2 YYNGEE. The trim removed 4 bases at V and 5 bases at J, leaving 8 bases unmatched. The CDR3 runs to 15 residues. CDR3 protein: CASSTHPGRTGELFF. CDR3 sequence (DNA): TGTGCCAGCAGCACCCACCCCGGGAGGACCGGGGAGCTGTTTTTT.

The chain uses TRBV9 and TRBJ1-1; 7 bases match TRBD1. The ends lost 3 bases at V and 3 bases at J; junction bases unmatched: 5. The CDR3 runs 14 residues. Germline V gene lookup returns CDR1 SGDLS and CDR2 YYNGEE. The CDR3 DNA reads as TGTGCCAGCAGCGCAGGGACAGAATACACTGAAGCTTTCTTT. It specifies CASSAGTEYTEAFF.

The gene calls are TRBV29-1 and TRBJ1-1, with TRBD1 matching 7 bases. J lost 5 bases, V lost 5 bases, and 5 bases had no gene match. Germline V gives CDR1 SQVTM, CDR2 ANQGSEA. This CDR3 is built from 12 residues. The CDR3 here is CSVLSGGTEAFF. Written as DNA, the CDR3 is TGCAGCGTTCTTTCAGGGGGTACTGAAGCTTTCTTT.

CDR3 in amino acids: CASSPTLNTEAFF. CDR3 bases: TGTGCCAGCTCACCAACTTTGAACACTGAAGCTTTCTTT. The chain uses TRBV18 and TRBJ1-1; D is undetermined. The CDR3 extends over 13 amino acids. V lost 2 bases to trimming and J lost 0 bases, with 4 bases between them. Germline CDR1 is KGHSH and CDR2 is LQKENI.

The genes are TRBV30 and TRBJ1-2; 7 nucleotides line up with TRBD1. Per germline, CDR1 GTSNPN and CDR2 SVGIG (reference sequence). The J segment lost 4 bases and the V segment lost 2 bases, leaving 4 bases of the junction unmatched. This CDR3 region has 13 residues. The CDR3 sequence is CAWSPGTAYGYTF. The CDR3 region has the DNA TGTGCCTGGAGTCCCGGGACAGCCTATGGCTACACCTTC.

This clone is a singleton in its sample. Germline and junction disagree at one end, which may indicate a read error. J is TRBJ2-1 and V is TRBV7-7; 7 positions agree with TRBD1. The CDR3 is 15 residues long. From germline, CDR1 is SSHAT and CDR2 FNYEAQ (reference sequence). DNA for the CDR3: TGTGCTAGCAGTAGGAAGGGGGCTTCCTACAATGAGCAGTTCTTC. Amino acid sequence: CASSRKGASYNEQFF.

J is TRBJ2-2 and V is TRBV10-3; D perhaps matches TRBD1 (6 bases). Germline values: CDR1 ENHRY, CDR2 SYGVKD. Trimming took off 6 bases at V and 5 bases at J, with 10 bases between the two ends. The CDR3 runs to 13 residues. The CDR3 coding sequence is TGTGCCATCAGGGACAGTGGTACCGGGGAGCTGTTTTTT. Its translation: CAIRDSGTGELFF.

The DNA for the CDR3 is TGTGCCAGCAGCTCTCTGACCGGGGAGCTGTTTTTT. Translated, it gives CASSSLTGELFF. The rearrangement joins TRBV5-5 to TRBJ2-2; D uncertain. This CDR3 contains 12 residues. Trimming took off 3 bases at V and 5 bases at J, with 5 bases between the two ends. In germline, CDR1 is SGHKS, CDR2 YYEKEE (reference sequence).

The chain is built from TRBV19 and TRBJ1-5; weak D call: TRBD1 (6 bases). CDR3 length equals 17 residues. CDR1 and CDR2 (germline): LNHDA, SQIVND (reference sequence). V gave up 10 bases and J gave up 2 bases, with 24 bases separating them. CDR3 region: CATQAVVKGGGNQPQHF. The CDR3 nucleotides are TGTGCCACCCAGGCGGTAGTCAAAGGGGGTGGCAATCAGCCCCAGCATTTT.

The genes are TRBV2 and TRBJ1-5; no clear D gene. The CDR3 loop spans 14 amino acids. Germline loops: CDR1 SNHLY, CDR2 FYNNEI. V lost 4 bases to trimming and J lost 0 bases, with 7 bases between them. The CDR3 region is CASSVVPSNQPQHF. In nucleotides, the CDR3 is TGTGCCAGCAGTGTAGTGCCTAGCAATCAGCCCCAGCATTTT.

In this sample, this clone turned up once. The rearrangement uses TRBV6-1 and TRBJ2-7; weak D call: TRBD2 (7 bases). Germline CDR1 is MNHNS and CDR2 is SASEGT. The CDR3 extends over 16 amino acids. V dropped 0 bases and J dropped 3 bases, with 15 bases sitting between them. The CDR3 DNA sequence: TGTGCCAGCAGTGAAGCGGGGAGGGGACAAGTCTACGAGCAGTACTTC. Residues: CASSEAGRGQVYEQYF.

The chain couples TRBV5-4 to TRBJ2-3; 8 bases are shared with TRBD2. Germline CDR1 is SGHNT and CDR2 is YYREEE (reference sequence). CDR3 size: 16 residues. Trimming took 4 bases from V and 0 from J; bases not matched to a gene: 7. The CDR3 DNA is TGTGCCAGCAGCACACCCAGCGGGGGCAGCACAGATACGCAGTATTTT. Its translation is CASSTPSGGSTDTQYF.